This TCR beta chain originates from a study of cytomegalovirus exposure and HLA in healthy donors. Assay used: immunoSEQ multiplex PCR; TCRdb lists only in-frame clones, some missing. This table has about 120,000 clones, roughly 86% appearing once. Germline values: CDR1 MNHNY, CDR2 SVGAGI (reference sequence). Trimming pared 2 bases from V and 8 bases from J, leaving 12 bases between. This CDR3 contains 14 residues. This chain links TRBV6-6 with TRBJ2-2; no clear D. This receptor was obtained from a man between 18 and 35 years old in good health and CMV-seronegative. The sequenced material came from PBMCs. In DNA form, the CDR3 reads TGTGCCAGCAGTTACAATCCCCGTCGTGGGGAGCTGTTTTTT. The encoded protein is CASSYNPRRGELFF.